The T cell receptor beta chain under discussion was sequenced for a study of T cell responses to AZD1222 COVID-19 vaccine. The germline gives CDR1 SNHLY, CDR2 FYNNEI. The CDR3 extends over 14 amino acids. Trimming took off 1 base at V and 1 base at J, with 7 bases between the two ends. Repertoires were generated with immunoSEQ multiplex PCR, while TCRdb's copy carries only in-frame clones and drops some. This table holds roughly 100,000 clones, around nine tenths found once. The sequencing used peripheral blood, collected 28 days after the second dose of the MenACWY control vaccine. This TCR was sampled from an adult who received the MenACWY meningococcal vaccine as a control. V usage is TRBV2 and J usage is TRBJ1-1; D remains ambiguous. The CDR3: CASSEERTNTEAFF. CDR3 nucleotides: TGTGCCAGCAGTGAAGAACGGACGAACACTGAAGCTTTCTTT.